This T cell receptor beta chain was obtained from a study of blood T cell repertoires in COVID-19. Study details: Acute and convalescent COVID-19 samples came from the United States, Italy and Spain. T cells, B-cell-depleted T cells, or PBMCs provided the cDNA or gDNA that served as material.

Original methodology: Using reference gene primer amplification, nucleated cell counts were estimated. Data came from immunoSEQ multiplex PCR; TCRdb stores just in-frame clones and leaves some out. V and J calls and clone size are as listed in that table; D and trimming were resolved from the DNA. The sample consists of over 600,000 clones, around 89% of them appearing once. V lost 4 bases, J lost 4 bases, and 11 bases lay in between. The CDR3 length is 13 residues. The germline CDR1 and CDR2 sequences are SGDLS and YYNGEE. The receptor's source is a woman under 30 with acute or convalescent COVID-19. The sample consisted of peripheral blood. The chain is built from TRBV9 and TRBJ1-2; possible D gene TRBD1, 5 bases. For the CDR3, the DNA is TGTGCCAGCAGCATCCCGGGACTCTATGGCTACACCTTC. It is translated as CASSIPGLYGYTF.